Listed here are 7 T cell receptor beta chains from one sample, sequenced in a study of cytomegalovirus exposure and HLA in healthy donors. Both 60 Vbeta primers and 13 Jbeta primers went into the PCR. Assay used: immunoSEQ multiplex PCR; TCRdb lists only in-frame clones, some missing. The table has some 93,000 clones, roughly 67% seen once. The sequenced sample consisted of PBMCs. These receptors were taken from a boy aged 5-17 years in good health and CMV-seropositive.

V usage is TRBV19 and J usage is TRBJ2-1, with a possible D match to TRBD2 (6 bases). Looked up from germline, CDR1 is LNHDA and CDR2 is SQIVND (reference sequence). V was clipped by 5 bases and J by 4 bases, with 12 bases between them. The CDR3 covers 14 residues. The CDR3 region is CASSLAVPYNEQFF. CDR3 DNA sequence: TGTGCCAGTAGTTTAGCGGTCCCATACAATGAGCAGTTCTTC.

The chain's CDR3 is CASSATGSRNQPQHF. CDR3 DNA: TGTGCCAGCAGCGCGACAGGCTCGCGCAATCAGCCCCAGCATTTT. The V gene is TRBV7-2, the J gene TRBJ1-5; TRBD1 is a possible D gene (6 bases). Germline loops: CDR1 SGHTA, CDR2 FQGNSA. The CDR3 contains 15 residues. V lost 5 bases to trimming and J lost 2 bases, with 13 bases between them.

V and J are TRBV15 and TRBJ2-1, with TRBD2 as a possible D gene (6 bases). Germline values: CDR1 LNHNV, CDR2 YYDKDF (reference sequence). Trimming pared 0 bases from V and 0 bases from J, leaving 9 bases between. CDR3 length: 16 residues. CDR3 DNA sequence: TGTGCCACCAGCAGAGATCCCGGGAGCTCCTACAATGAGCAGTTCTTC. Amino acid sequence: CATSRDPGSSYNEQFF.

The chain recombines TRBV5-8 with TRBJ2-3; D gene unclear. The germline gives CDR1 SGHTS, CDR2 YDEGEE. With 4 bases removed from V and 3 bases from J, the gap between germline ends came to 9 bases. This CDR3 contains 13 residues. This chain's CDR3 is CASSLGETDTQYF. The CDR3 DNA is TGTGCCAGCAGCCTCGGAGAGACAGATACGCAGTATTTT.

This rearrangement joins TRBV28 to TRBJ2-7; a possible D gene is TRBD1 (6 bases). Trimming took 2 bases from V and 3 from J, leaving 8 bases between them. Germline V lookup: CDR1 MDHEN, CDR2 SYDVKM. This CDR3 is 13 amino acids long. The CDR3 spells CASSLRQVYEQYF. The CDR3 DNA is TGTGCCAGCAGTTTAAGACAGGTCTACGAGCAGTACTTC.

This chain links TRBV29-1 with TRBJ2-1, with TRBD2 identical over 10 bases. The CDR3 is made up of 16 amino acids. The J segment lost 2 bases and the V segment lost 5 bases, leaving 9 bases of the junction unmatched. Germline values: CDR1 SQVTM, CDR2 ANQGSEA. CDR3 nucleotide sequence: TGCAGCGTTTCCAGCGGGGGGGCTCACGCCTACAATGAGCAGTTCTTC. Its translation: CSVSSGGAHAYNEQFF.

J is TRBJ1-5 and V is TRBV19; TRBD1 aligns across 9 bases. The CDR3 runs to 14 residues. V was pared by 6 bases and J by 3 bases, with 3 bases of the junction left unmatched. The V gene's germline CDR1 is LNHDA and CDR2 SQIVND (reference sequence). The DNA of the CDR3 is TGTGCCAGTAGGGGACAGGGACTCAATCAGCCCCAGCATTTT. The encoded protein is CASRGQGLNQPQHF.